A single sample is the source of the 15 T cell receptor beta chains below, sequenced in a study of regulatory T cells in long-lasting Graves disease. Assembly of TCR beta libraries relied on iRepertoire HTBI primers together with Arm-PCR of CDR3 regions. TCRdb fed the multiplex PCR reads into MiXCR, producing one record per CDR3 protein. Of 400,000 to 500,000 distinct CDR3 sequences detected, 15% to 20% appear once; the ten largest clones hold about 25%. Indicated time point: newly diagnosed GD, antithyroid drugs for less than 3 months. PBMCs provided the RNA from which the TCR library was made. These data were likewise used in another study, on T cells in Graves' hyperthyroidism and ophthalmopathy.

This specimen was peripheral blood mononuclear cells (PBMCs), taken at new diagnosis, from a patient treated with antithyroid drugs. The receptor source for this set is a young woman with Graves disease.

Comments on this clonotype: Compared with germline, one end of the junction differs, possibly owing to a read error. This chain connects TRBV6-5 to TRBJ2-5; no clear D. Per the germline V gene, CDR1 is MNHEY and CDR2 is SVGAGI. The CDR3 totals 14 residues. The CDR3: CASSYSGNQEAQYF. DNA of the CDR3: TGTGCCAGCAGTTACTCGGGCAACCAAGAGGCCCAGTACTTC.

This clonotype was observed at least ten times. The chain links TRBV14 to TRBJ2-1; D is undetermined. This CDR3 contains 13 residues. Germline V gene data show CDR1 as SGHDN and CDR2 as FVKESK. Trimming took 0 bases from V and 9 from J, leaving 9 bases between them. CDR3 in DNA: TGTGCCAGCAGCCAAGACACCCTCGGTGAGCAGTTCTTC. It is translated as CASSQDTLGEQFF.

The chain carries TRBV24-1 and TRBJ2-2; 10 bases map to TRBD2. Germline loops: CDR1 KGHDR, CDR2 SFDVKD. V gave up 4 bases and J gave up 4 bases; unmatched junction bases: 5. This CDR3 spans 16 amino acids. The CDR3 here is CATSDLTSGPTGELFF. The CDR3 DNA is TGTGCCACCAGTGACCTGACTAGCGGGCCCACCGGGGAGCTGTTTTTT.

The sample holds a few counts of this clonotype. The V gene is TRBV4-1, the J gene TRBJ2-5; 8 bases fit TRBD2. The V gene end was trimmed by 0 bases and the J gene end by 1 base; junction bases not matched to a gene: 7. The CDR3 consists of 17 residues. From germline, CDR1 is MGHRA and CDR2 YSYEKL. This CDR3 reads CASSQDLTGGFQETQYF. CDR3 DNA sequence: TGCGCCAGCAGCCAAGATCTAACGGGAGGGTTCCAAGAGACCCAGTACTTC.

This chain links TRBV5-4 with TRBJ2-5; 12 bases are shared with TRBD2. Trimming removed 0 bases from V and 9 bases from J; junction bases left unmatched: 15. The CDR3 covers 18 residues. Germline V gene sequence: CDR1 SGHNT, CDR2 YYREEE (reference sequence). CDR3 in DNA: TGTGCCAGCAGCTTGGGAGGGGGACTAGCGGGTCCCCGAGGGTCCCAGTACTTC. The encoded protein is CASSLGGGLAGPRGSQYF. Full variable domain (outside the CDR3, taken from reference TRBV5-4 and TRBJ2-5): ETGVTQSPTHLIKTRGQQVTLRCSSQSGHNTVSWYQQALGQGPQFIFQYYREEENGRGNFPPRFSGLQFPNYSSELNVNALELDDSALYLCASSLGGGLAGPRGSQYFGPGTRLLVL.

The chain carries TRBV10-3 and TRBJ1-2; no reliable D call. Germline V CDR1 and CDR2: ENHRY, SYGVKD. The CDR3 length is 13 residues. Trimming left V 2 bases short and J 8 bases short, with 12 bases between. The CDR3, as DNA: TGTGCCATCAGTGAGAATTACGGGGTCGGCTACACCTTC. Translated: CAISENYGVGYTF.

This clonotype was picked up one time. A read error may explain this, as a much larger clone is one base away. The rearrangement joins TRBV6-1 to TRBJ2-5, with 12 bases lining up with TRBD2. V lost 6 bases, J lost 4 bases, and 9 bases stayed unmatched. This CDR3 spans 16 amino acids. CDR1 MNHNS and CDR2 SASEGT come from the germline V gene. Written as DNA, the CDR3 is TGTGCCAGCAGGGCAAATGGACTAGCGGGACCAGAGACCCAGTACTTC. It yields the protein CASRANGLAGPETQYF.

This clonotype was picked up a small number of times. This sequence joins TRBV11-2 and TRBJ2-1; 14 bases fit TRBD2. The V segment lost 0 bases and the J segment 6 bases; nucleotides outside the gene matches: 4. Germline-derived CDR1 and CDR2 are SGHAT and FQNNGV. The CDR3 is 17 residues long. The CDR3 DNA reads TGTGCCAGCAGCTTAGATGGGACTAGCGGGAGAATCAATGAGCAGTTCTTC. This encodes CASSLDGTSGRINEQFF.

This clonotype was detected only a few times. V usage is TRBV7-9 and J usage is TRBJ2-7; D call uncertain. The CDR3 consists of 13 residues. The V end lost 5 bases, the J end lost 3 bases, and 11 bases lay between the germline ends. Germline V gene sequence: CDR1 SEHNR, CDR2 FQNEAQ (reference sequence). CDR3 coding DNA: TGTGCCAGCAGCCCAGGCCCTATCTACGAGCAGTACTTC. Translating it yields CASSPGPIYEQYF.

The chain combines TRBV7-9 with TRBJ1-4, with no clear D. The length of the CDR3 is 15 residues. Trimming cost V 6 bases and J 10 bases, with 21 bases left between them. Germline CDR1 is SEHNR and CDR2 is FQNEAQ (reference sequence). DNA of the CDR3: TGTGCCAGCAGTTATAGTCTCGAGCCCGAGGTAAAACTGTTTTTT. Its translation is CASSYSLEPEVKLFF. Combining the CDR3 with reference TRBV7-9 and TRBJ1-4 gives the whole variable domain DTGVSQNPRHKITKRGQNVTFRCDPISEHNRLYWYRQTLGQGPEFLTYFQNEAQLEKSRLLSDRFSAERPKGSFSTLEIQRTEQGDSAMYLCASSYSLEPEVKLFFGSGTQLSVL.

There are a few counts of this clonotype. The chain carries TRBV29-1 and TRBJ2-7; 8 bases align to TRBD1. The germline CDR1 and CDR2 sequences are SQVTM and ANQGSEA. The CDR3 has 15 residues. V lost 0 bases and J lost 2; bases outside the gene matches: 6. This chain's CDR3 is CSVEDPGQDPYEQYF. CDR3 DNA: TGCAGCGTTGAAGATCCGGGACAGGACCCCTACGAGCAGTACTTC.

This clonotype has a count of ten or more. The chain uses TRBV3-1 and TRBJ2-1, with 10 bases identical to TRBD2. The trim removed 4 bases at V and 3 bases at J, leaving 6 bases unmatched. The CDR3 totals 16 residues. The germline gives CDR1 LGHDT, CDR2 YNNKEL (reference sequence). The DNA for the CDR3 is TGTGCCAGCAGCCTTCGTAGCGGGAGGTTCTACAATGAGCAGTTCTTC. Protein: CASSLRSGRFYNEQFF.

This clonotype was detected many times. The rearrangement joins TRBV6-2 or TRBV6-3 to TRBJ2-7, with 11 bases matching TRBD2. V lost 2 bases to trimming and J lost 2 bases; unmatched junction nucleotides: 5. Germline CDR1 is MNHEY and CDR2 is SVGEGT. The CDR3 is made up of 16 amino acids. The CDR3 loop reads CASSYPTTSGTYEQYF. CDR3 in DNA: TGTGCCAGCAGTTACCCCACGACTAGCGGGACCTACGAGCAGTACTTC.

This clonotype was counted ten times or more. One end of the junction fails to match germline, which may point to a read error. The CDR3 coding sequence is TGCGCCAGCAGTGAGTCCGGGGGGCGACCTTCCTACAATGAGCAGTTCTTC. Protein sequence: CASSESGGRPSYNEQFF. The rearrangement links TRBV6-1 to TRBJ2-1, with a weak D call TRBD2 (7 bases). Per germline, CDR1 MNHNS and CDR2 SASEGT. CDR3 length: 17 amino acids.

Ten or more counts support this clonotype. V and J are TRBV2 and TRBJ1-6; 7 positions agree with TRBD1. CDR3 length equals 15 residues. CDR1 is SNHLY and CDR2 is FYNNEI in the germline V gene. The junction had 12 bases not matched to a gene; V was cut back by 7 bases and J by 9 bases. For the CDR3, the DNA is TGTGCCAGCACCTTGGGACAGATGGTCGGTTCACCCCTCCACTTT. It codes for CASTLGQMVGSPLHF. The variable domain in full, completed from reference TRBV2 and TRBJ1-6, reads EPEVTQTPSHQVTQMGQEVILRCVPISNHLYFYWYRQILGQKVEFLVSFYNNEISEKSEIFDDQFSVERPDGSNFTLKIRSTKLEDSAMYFCASTLGQMVGSPLHFGNGTRLTVT.